Listed here is a single TCR beta chain. This clonotype has a count of ten or more. The antigen it recognizes is unknown. Base qualities are not at hand, and no much larger clone is one base apart. The data originate from a study of T-cell reconstitution after alpha-beta-depleted transplantation in children (dated by TCRdb to the mid-2010s). Study-level background: The study quantitatively tracked T-cell immune reconstitution after TCRalphabeta/CD19-depleted allogeneic hematopoietic cell transplantation in children using TCR repertoire profiling.

Receptors were amplified or captured by PCR. These reads were obtained on an Illumina HiSeq 2500. To normalize quantification of the TCRbeta repertoire, the TCR libraries were built with molecular barcoding that relied on unique molecular identifiers. The public sequencing data were trimmed at Q25 with fastp and processed into clonotypes with MiXCR by TCRdb, which kept only in-frame beta chains. Identical CDR3 proteins give one entry, which carries the most common genes and DNA. This sample gives around 200,000 distinct CDR3 sequences in total; roughly 15% of them show up just once. About 45% of the sample belongs to the ten largest clones. Trimmed from V: 6 bases; trimmed from J: 2 bases; junction bases lacking a gene match: 7. According to the germline V gene, CDR1 reads MDHEN and CDR2 reads SYDVKM. Including the terminal cysteine and phenylalanine, the CDR3 comprises 16 residues. Only CDR3 DNA is held: 48 bases, read in frame from base 1.

General conclusions and limits of the study: In some patients, the high TCRbeta diversity seen at day 60 was put down to recipient T cells and intrathymic progenitors that had survived conditioning. Over the following months the frequencies of hyperexpanded clones went down, and after one year T-cell counts and TCRbeta diversity were mostly credited to newly produced T cells. The apparently early alphabetaT-cell count recovery about two months after transplant was reportedly dependent on only several hundred rapidly expanded clones derived from non-depleted graft cells.

The intended sense of this specimen's treatment or condition label: allogeneic hematopoietic cell transplantation with graft depleted of TCRalphabeta T cells and CD19 B cells. Transplant recipients were children who received TCRalphabeta/CD19-depleted allogeneic hematopoietic cell grafts. This receptor chain uses TRBV28 and TRBJ2-7, and 13 bases in between align with TRBD2. This TCR was recovered from a male patient aged 2 to 10 who had a stem cell transplant for acute lymphoblastic leukemia, so the T cells may come from the graft donor. Sequencing used PBMCs, mostly from graft donor cells, obtained 360 days after TCRalphabeta/CD19-depleted stem cell transplant. The CDR3 protein: CASSPNGLAGAYEQYF. The DNA reads TGTGCCAGCAGCCCGAACGGACTAGCGGGAGCCTACGAGCAGTACTTC. Outside the CDR3, residues come from the reference TRBV28 and TRBJ2-7 proteins, so the full variable domain is: DVKVTQSSRYLVKRTGEKVFLECVQDMDHENMFWYRQDPGLGLRLIYFSYDVKMKEKGDIPEGYSVSREKKERFSLILESASTNQTSMYLCASSPNGLAGAYEQYFGPGTRLTVT.